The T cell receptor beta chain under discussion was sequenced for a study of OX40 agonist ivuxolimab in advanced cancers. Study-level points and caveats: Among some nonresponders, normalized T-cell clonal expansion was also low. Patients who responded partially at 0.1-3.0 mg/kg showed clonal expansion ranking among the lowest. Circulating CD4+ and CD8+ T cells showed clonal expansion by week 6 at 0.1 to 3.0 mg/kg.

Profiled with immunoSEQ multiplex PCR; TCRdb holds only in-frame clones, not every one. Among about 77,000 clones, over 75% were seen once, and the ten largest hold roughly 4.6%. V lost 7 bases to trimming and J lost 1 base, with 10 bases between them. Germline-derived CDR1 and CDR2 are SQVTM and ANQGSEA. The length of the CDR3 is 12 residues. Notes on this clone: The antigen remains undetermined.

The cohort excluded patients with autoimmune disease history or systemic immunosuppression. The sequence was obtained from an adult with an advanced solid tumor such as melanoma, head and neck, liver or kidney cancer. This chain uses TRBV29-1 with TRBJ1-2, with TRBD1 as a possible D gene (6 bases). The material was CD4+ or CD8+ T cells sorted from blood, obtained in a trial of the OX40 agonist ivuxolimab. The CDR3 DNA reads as TGCAGCGGTGGACAGTTTAACTATGGCTACACCTTC. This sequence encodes CSGGQFNYGYTF.